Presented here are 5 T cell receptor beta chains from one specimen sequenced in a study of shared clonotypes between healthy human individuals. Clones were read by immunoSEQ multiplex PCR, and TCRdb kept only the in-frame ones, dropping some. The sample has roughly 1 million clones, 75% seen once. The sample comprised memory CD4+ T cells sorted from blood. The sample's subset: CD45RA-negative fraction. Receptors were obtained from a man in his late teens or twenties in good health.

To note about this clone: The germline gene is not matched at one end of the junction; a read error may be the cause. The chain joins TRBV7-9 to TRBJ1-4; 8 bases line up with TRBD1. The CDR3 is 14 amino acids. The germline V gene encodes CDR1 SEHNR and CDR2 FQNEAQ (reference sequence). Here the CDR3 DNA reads TGTGCCAGCACCTTACGGACAGGGAATGAAAAACTGTTTTTT. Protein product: CASTLRTGNEKLFF.

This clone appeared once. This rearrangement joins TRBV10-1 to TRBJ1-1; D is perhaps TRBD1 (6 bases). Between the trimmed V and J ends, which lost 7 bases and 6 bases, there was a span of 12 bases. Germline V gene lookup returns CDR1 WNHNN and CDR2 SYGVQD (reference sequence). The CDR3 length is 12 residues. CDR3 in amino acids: CASKAGGPEAFF. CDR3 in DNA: TGCGCCAGCAAAGCCGGGGGCCCTGAAGCTTTCTTT.

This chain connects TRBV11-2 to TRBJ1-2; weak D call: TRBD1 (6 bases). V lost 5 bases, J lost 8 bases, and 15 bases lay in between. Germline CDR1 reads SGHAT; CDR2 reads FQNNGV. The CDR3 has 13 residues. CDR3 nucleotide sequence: TGTGCCAGCAGCCCCCATCCTACAGGGGGCTACACCTTC. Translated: CASSPHPTGGYTF.

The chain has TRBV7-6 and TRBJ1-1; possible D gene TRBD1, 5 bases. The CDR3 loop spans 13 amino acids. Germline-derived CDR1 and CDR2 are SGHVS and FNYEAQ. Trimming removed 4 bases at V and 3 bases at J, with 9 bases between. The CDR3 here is CASSWGLYTEAFF. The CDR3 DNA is TGTGCCAGCAGCTGGGGACTGTACACTGAAGCTTTCTTT. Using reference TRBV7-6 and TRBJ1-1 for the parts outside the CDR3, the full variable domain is GAGVSQSPRYKVTKRGQDVALRCDPISGHVSLYWYRQALGQGPEFLTYFNYEAQQDKSGLPNDRFSAERPEGSISTLTIQRTEQRDSAMYRCASSWGLYTEAFFGQGTRLTVV.

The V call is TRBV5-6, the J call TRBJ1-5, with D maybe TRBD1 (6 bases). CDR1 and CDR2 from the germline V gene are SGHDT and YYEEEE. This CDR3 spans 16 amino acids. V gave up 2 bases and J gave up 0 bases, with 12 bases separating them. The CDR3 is CASSFGGPISNQPQHF. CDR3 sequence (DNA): TGTGCCAGCAGCTTTGGGGGCCCCATTAGCAATCAGCCCCAGCATTTT.